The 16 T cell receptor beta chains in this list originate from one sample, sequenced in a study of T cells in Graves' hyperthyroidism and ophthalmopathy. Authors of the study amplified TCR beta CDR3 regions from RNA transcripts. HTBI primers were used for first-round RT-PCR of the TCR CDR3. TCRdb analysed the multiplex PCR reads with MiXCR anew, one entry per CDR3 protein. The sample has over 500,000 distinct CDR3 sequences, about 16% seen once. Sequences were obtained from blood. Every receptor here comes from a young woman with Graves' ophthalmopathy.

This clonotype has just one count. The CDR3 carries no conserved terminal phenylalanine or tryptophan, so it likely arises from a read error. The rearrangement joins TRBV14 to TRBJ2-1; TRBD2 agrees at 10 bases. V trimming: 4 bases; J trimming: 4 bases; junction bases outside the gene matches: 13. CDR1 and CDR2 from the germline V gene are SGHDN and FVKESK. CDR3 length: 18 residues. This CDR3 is CASSLIRRTSGGYNEQFS. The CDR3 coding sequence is TGTGCCAGCAGCCTGATCCGACGGACTAGCGGAGGGTACAATGAGCAGTTCTCC.

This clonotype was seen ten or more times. The chain's CDR3 is CASSLVPDSNQPQHF. CDR3 nucleotide sequence: TGTGCCAGCAGCTTAGTTCCGGATAGCAATCAGCCCCAGCATTTT. The chain is built from TRBV7-2 and TRBJ1-5; no definite D call. V lost 1 base to trimming and J lost 0 bases, with 7 bases between them. This CDR3 spans 15 amino acids. Per the germline V gene, CDR1 is SGHTA and CDR2 is FQGNSA.

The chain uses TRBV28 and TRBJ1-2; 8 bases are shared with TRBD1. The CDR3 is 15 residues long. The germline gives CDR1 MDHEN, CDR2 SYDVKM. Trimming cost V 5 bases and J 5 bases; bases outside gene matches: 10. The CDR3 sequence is CASSRDRPLDYGYTF. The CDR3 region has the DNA TGTGCCAGCAGTCGGGACAGGCCCCTTGATTATGGCTACACCTTC.

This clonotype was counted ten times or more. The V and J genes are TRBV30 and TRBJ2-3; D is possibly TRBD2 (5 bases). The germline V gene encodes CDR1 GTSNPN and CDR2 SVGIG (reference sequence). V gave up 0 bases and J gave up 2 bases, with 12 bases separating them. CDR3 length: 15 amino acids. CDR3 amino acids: CAWSVLDFATDTQYF. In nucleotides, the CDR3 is TGTGCCTGGAGTGTACTGGACTTTGCCACAGATACGCAGTATTTT.

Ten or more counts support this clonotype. CDR3 loop: CAWTSGSGANVLTF. As DNA, the CDR3 is TGTGCCTGGACGTCCGGCTCTGGGGCCAACGTCCTGACTTTC. V usage is TRBV30 and J usage is TRBJ2-6; D unclear. In germline, CDR1 is GTSNPN, CDR2 SVGIG (reference sequence). The CDR3 spans 14 residues. V was pared by 4 bases and J by 0 bases, with 7 bases between.

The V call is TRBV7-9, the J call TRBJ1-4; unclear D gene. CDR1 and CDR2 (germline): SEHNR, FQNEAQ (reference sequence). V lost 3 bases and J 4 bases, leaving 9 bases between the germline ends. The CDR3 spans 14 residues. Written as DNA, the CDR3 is TGTGCCAGCAGCTTGGTAGGGTTTAATGAAAAACTGTTTTTT. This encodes CASSLVGFNEKLFF.

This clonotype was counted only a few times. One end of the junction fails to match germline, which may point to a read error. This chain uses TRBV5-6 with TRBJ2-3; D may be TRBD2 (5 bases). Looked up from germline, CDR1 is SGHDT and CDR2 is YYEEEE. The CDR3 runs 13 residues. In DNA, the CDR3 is TGTGCCTGCAGGAGGAAACGCACAGATACGCAGTATTTT. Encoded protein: CACRRKRTDTQYF.

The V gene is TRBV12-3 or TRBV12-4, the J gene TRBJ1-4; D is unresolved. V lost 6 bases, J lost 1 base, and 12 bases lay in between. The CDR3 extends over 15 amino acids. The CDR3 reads CASRTGRITNEKLFF. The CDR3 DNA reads TGTGCCAGCAGAACCGGGAGGATAACTAATGAAAAACTGTTTTTT.

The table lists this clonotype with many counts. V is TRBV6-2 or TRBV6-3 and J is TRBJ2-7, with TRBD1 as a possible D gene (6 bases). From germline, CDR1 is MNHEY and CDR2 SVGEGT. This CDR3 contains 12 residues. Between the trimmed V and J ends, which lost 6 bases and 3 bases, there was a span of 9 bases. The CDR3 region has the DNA TGTGCCAGCAGAAGGACAGACTACGAGCAGTACTTC. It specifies CASRRTDYEQYF.

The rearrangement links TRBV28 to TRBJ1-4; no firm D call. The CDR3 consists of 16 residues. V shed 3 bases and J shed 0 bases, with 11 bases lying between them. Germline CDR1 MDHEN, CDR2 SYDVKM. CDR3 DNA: TGTGCCAGCAGTTTGTGGGCGGGTCCAACTAATGAAAAACTGTTTTTT. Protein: CASSLWAGPTNEKLFF.

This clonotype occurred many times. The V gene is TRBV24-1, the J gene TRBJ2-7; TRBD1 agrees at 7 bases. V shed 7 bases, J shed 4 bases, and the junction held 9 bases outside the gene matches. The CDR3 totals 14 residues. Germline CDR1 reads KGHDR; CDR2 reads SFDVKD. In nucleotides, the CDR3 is TGTGCCACCAGATGGGGACAGATCCCTTACGAGCAGTACTTC. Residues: CATRWGQIPYEQYF.

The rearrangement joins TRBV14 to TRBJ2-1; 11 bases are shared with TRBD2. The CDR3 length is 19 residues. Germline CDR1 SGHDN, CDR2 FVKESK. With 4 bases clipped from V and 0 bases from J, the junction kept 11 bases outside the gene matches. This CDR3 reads CASSPGLAGQTSSYNEQFF. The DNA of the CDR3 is TGTGCCAGCAGCCCTGGACTAGCGGGCCAAACTAGCTCCTACAATGAGCAGTTCTTC.

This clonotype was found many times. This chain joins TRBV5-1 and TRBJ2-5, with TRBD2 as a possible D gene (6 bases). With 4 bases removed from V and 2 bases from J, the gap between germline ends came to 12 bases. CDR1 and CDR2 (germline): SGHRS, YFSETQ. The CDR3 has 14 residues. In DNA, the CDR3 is TGCGCCAGCAGCCCGACCGGGACTCAAGAGACCCAGTACTTC. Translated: CASSPTGTQETQYF.

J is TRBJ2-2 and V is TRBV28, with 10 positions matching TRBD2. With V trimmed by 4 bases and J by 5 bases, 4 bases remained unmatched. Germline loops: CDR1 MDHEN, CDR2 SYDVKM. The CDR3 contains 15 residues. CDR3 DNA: TGTGCCAGCAGTTCTAGCGGGAGAGGTACCGGGGAGCTGTTTTTT. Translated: CASSSSGRGTGELFF.

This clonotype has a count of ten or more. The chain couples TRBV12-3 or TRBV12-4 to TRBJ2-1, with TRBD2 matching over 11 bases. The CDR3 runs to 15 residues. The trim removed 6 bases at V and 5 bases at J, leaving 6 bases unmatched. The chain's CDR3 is CASRPSGRTDNEQFF. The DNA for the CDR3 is TGTGCCAGCAGACCTAGCGGGAGGACGGACAATGAGCAGTTCTTC.

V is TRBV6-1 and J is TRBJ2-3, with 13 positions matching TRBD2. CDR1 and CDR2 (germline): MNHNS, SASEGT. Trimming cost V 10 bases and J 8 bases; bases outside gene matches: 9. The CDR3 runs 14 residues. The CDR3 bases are TGTGCCAACACCGGACTAGCGGGAGTGGGTACGCAGTATTTT. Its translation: CANTGLAGVGTQYF.